These 5 T cell receptor beta chains share one sample of origin, sequenced in a study of early T cells in non-severe SARS-CoV-2 infection. TCRdb used MiXCR to reprocess the 5' RACE reads, holding one entry per CDR3 protein. The sample holds about 83,000 distinct CDR3 sequences, around 15% seen once. The sample comprised whole blood. Receptors originate from an adult who was a healthcare worker with PCR-confirmed SARS-CoV-2 infection or an uninfected control (not recorded which).

The rearrangement uses TRBV5-1 and TRBJ2-7; 9 nucleotides match TRBD2. The V gene end was trimmed by 6 bases and the J gene end by 2 bases; junction bases not matched to a gene: 6. The CDR3 is made up of 14 amino acids. Germline V gene data show CDR1 as SGHRS and CDR2 as YFSETQ. Here the CDR3 reads CASKVERGAYEQYF. The CDR3 region has the DNA TGCGCCAGCAAAGTAGAGCGGGGGGCCTACGAGCAGTACTTC.

As for this clonotype: The junction shows a germline mismatch at one end, possibly a read error. The V call is TRBV7-7, the J call TRBJ2-7, with D unclear. Germline V CDR1 and CDR2: SSHAT, FNYEAQ (reference sequence). The CDR3 spans 13 residues. CDR3: CASSLRLGTEQYF. Written as DNA, the CDR3 is TGTGCTAGCAGCTTAAGGTTAGGCACCGAGCAGTACTTC.

V is TRBV5-1 and J is TRBJ1-1; D unclear. CDR3 length equals 13 residues. Trimming removed 3 bases at V and 1 base at J, with 7 bases between. Germline CDR1 is SGHRS and CDR2 is YFSETQ. In nucleotides, the CDR3 is TGCGCCAGCAGCTGGAGCGGGAACACTGAAGCTTTCTTT. This gives the protein CASSWSGNTEAFF.

This chain uses TRBV10-1 with TRBJ1-1; no reliable D call. The V gene lost 5 bases and the J gene lost 4 bases, with 17 bases spanning the gap. The V gene's germline CDR1 is WNHNN and CDR2 SYGVQD (reference sequence). The CDR3 runs to 15 residues. The CDR3 is CASSPVSGLSTEAFF. CDR3 sequence (DNA): TGCGCCAGCAGTCCCGTTTCGGGTTTGAGCACTGAAGCTTTCTTT.

The sample holds a few counts of this clonotype. The chain recombines TRBV7-9 with TRBJ1-4; a weak D match, TRBD1 (5 bases). Germline V gene sequence: CDR1 SEHNR, CDR2 FQNEAQ (reference sequence). Trimming stripped 4 bases from V and 8 bases from J, with 11 bases between. The length of the CDR3 is 13 residues. The CDR3 protein is CASSSSGYEKLFF. CDR3 nucleotides: TGTGCCAGCAGCTCATCAGGGTACGAAAAACTGTTTTTT.